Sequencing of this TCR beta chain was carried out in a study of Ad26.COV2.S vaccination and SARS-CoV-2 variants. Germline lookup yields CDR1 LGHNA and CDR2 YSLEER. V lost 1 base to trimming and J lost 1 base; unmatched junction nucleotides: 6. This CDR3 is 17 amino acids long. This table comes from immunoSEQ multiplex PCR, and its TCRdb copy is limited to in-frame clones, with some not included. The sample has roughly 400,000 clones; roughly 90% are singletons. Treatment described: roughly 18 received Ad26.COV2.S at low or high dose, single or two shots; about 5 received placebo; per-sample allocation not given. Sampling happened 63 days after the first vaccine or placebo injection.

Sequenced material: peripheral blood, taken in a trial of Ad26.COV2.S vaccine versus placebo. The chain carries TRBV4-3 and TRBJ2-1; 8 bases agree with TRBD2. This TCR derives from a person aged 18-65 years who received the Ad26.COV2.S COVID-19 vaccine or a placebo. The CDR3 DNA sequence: TGCGCCAGCAGCCAAGTCCCCCGCGGGGGGTCCTACAATGAGCAGTTCTTC. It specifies CASSQVPRGGSYNEQFF.